A single sample is the source of the 27 T cell receptor beta chains below, sequenced in a study of cytomegalovirus exposure and HLA in healthy donors. PCR primers comprised 60 Vbeta and 13 Jbeta primers. Sequencing used immunoSEQ multiplex PCR; TCRdb keeps in-frame clones, though not all of them. The top ten hold under 3% of the sample, which has around 120,000 clones, around three quarters seen once. What was sequenced was PBMCs. These receptors were taken from a man aged 30-40 years in good health and CMV-seronegative.

J is TRBJ2-1 and V is TRBV11-3, with 9 bases fitting TRBD2. Germline V gives CDR1 SGHNT, CDR2 YENEEA. This CDR3 region has 15 residues. With V trimmed by 5 bases and J by 4 bases, 6 bases remained unmatched. This CDR3 is CASSQTSGPYNEQFF. CDR3 DNA sequence: TGTGCCAGCAGCCAGACTAGCGGCCCTTACAATGAGCAGTTCTTC.

The table lists this clone with a count of one. The rearrangement links TRBV6-5 to TRBJ1-3; TRBD1 aligns across 8 bases. The CDR3 spans 15 residues. Germline-derived CDR1 and CDR2 are MNHEY and SVGAGI. V dropped 10 bases and J dropped 4; count of bases not matched to a gene: 12. For the CDR3, the DNA is TGTGCCACCTCCCGGACAGGGCTAAAGGGAAACACCATATATTTT. It yields the protein CATSRTGLKGNTIYF.

This clone was recorded once. As DNA, the CDR3 is TGCGCCAGCACCCGGGGTTCCTCCTACGAGCAGTACTTC. Encoded protein: CASTRGSSYEQYF. The rearrangement links TRBV10-2 to TRBJ2-7; weak D call: TRBD2 (5 bases). Germline V gives CDR1 WSHSY, CDR2 SAAADI. This CDR3 is 13 amino acids long. Trimming removed 7 bases from V and 0 bases from J, with 10 bases in between.

The rearrangement uses TRBV28 and TRBJ2-2; weak D call: TRBD1 (5 bases). This CDR3 is built from 16 residues. From germline, CDR1 is MDHEN and CDR2 SYDVKM. With 5 bases removed from V and 0 bases from J, the gap between germline ends came to 13 bases. In DNA, the CDR3 is TGTGCCAGCAGTAGTACGGACACGGCGAACACCGGGGAGCTGTTTTTT. Translating gives CASSSTDTANTGELFF.

This clone was picked up one time. V and J are TRBV5-1 and TRBJ2-7; 9 bases are a match to TRBD1. V shed 8 bases, J shed 6 bases, and the junction held 9 bases outside the gene matches. The CDR3 has 13 amino acids. Germline V gene sequence: CDR1 SGHRS, CDR2 YFSETQ. CDR3 region: CASTGQGTCEQYF. In DNA form, the CDR3 reads TGCGCCAGTACGGGACAGGGAACATGCGAGCAGTACTTC. Full variable domain (outside the CDR3, taken from reference TRBV5-1 and TRBJ2-7): KAGVTQTPRYLIKTRGQQVTLSCSPISGHRSVSWYQQTPGQGLQFLFEYFSETQRNKGNFPGRFSGRQFSNSRSEMNVSTLELGDSALYLCASTGQGTCEQYFGPGTRLTVT.

This sequence joins TRBV7-8 and TRBJ1-1, with D hard to call. The V end was cut by 8 bases, the J end by 2 bases, with 18 bases between. Germline V gene lookup returns CDR1 SGHVS and CDR2 FQNEAQ. CDR3 size: 15 residues. CDR3 residues: CASHNERFSNTEAFF. The DNA of the CDR3 is TGTGCCAGCCATAACGAGAGGTTTTCTAACACTGAAGCTTTCTTT.

The genes are TRBV19 and TRBJ2-6; D not certain. V lost 3 bases and J lost 2, with 5 bases in between. Germline lookup yields CDR1 LNHDA and CDR2 SQIVND (reference sequence). The CDR3 is 14 residues long. CDR3 in amino acids: CASSISAGANVLTF. In DNA form, the CDR3 reads TGTGCCAGTAGTATTAGTGCTGGGGCCAACGTCCTGACTTTC.

The chain has TRBV9 and TRBJ2-2; 9 positions match TRBD2. The J segment lost 4 bases and the V segment lost 2 bases, leaving 6 bases of the junction unmatched. Germline loops: CDR1 SGDLS, CDR2 YYNGEE. This CDR3 contains 16 residues. The CDR3 DNA reads as TGTGCCAGCAGCGTCAGCGGACTAGCGATCACCGGGGAGCTGTTTTTT. Its translation: CASSVSGLAITGELFF.

This clone has a handful of counts. This sequence joins TRBV6-7 and TRBJ2-3; TRBD2 agrees at 14 bases. TRBV6-7 is noted as an ORF with a role that remains uncertain. With V trimmed by 4 bases and J by 3 bases, 9 bases remained unmatched. The CDR3 loop spans 18 amino acids. The CDR3 nucleotides are TGTGCCAGCAGTTTGACTAGCGGGAGGGCTCGTGGGACAGATACGCAGTATTTT. It codes for CASSLTSGRARGTDTQYF.

The rearrangement uses TRBV28 and TRBJ2-7; 12 nucleotides match TRBD2. CDR1 and CDR2 from the germline V gene are MDHEN and SYDVKM. This CDR3 is 13 amino acids long. The ends lost 6 bases at V and 7 bases at J; junction bases unmatched: 4. DNA of the CDR3: TGTGCCAGCAGCTTCGGACTAGCGGGAGAGCAGTACTTC. Amino acid sequence: CASSFGLAGEQYF.

The chain joins TRBV28 to TRBJ1-1, with D perhaps matching TRBD1 (5 bases). The CDR3 totals 12 residues. Germline CDR1 reads MDHEN; CDR2 reads SYDVKM. Trimming shortened V by 5 bases and J by 11 bases, and 15 bases separated the two germline ends. The CDR3 DNA reads TGTGCCAGCAGTCTTCCCGGGACTTCGGCTTTCTTT. Translating gives CASSLPGTSAFF.

The V call is TRBV27, the J call TRBJ2-7; 9 bases line up with TRBD1. The V segment lost 5 bases and the J segment 3 bases; nucleotides outside the gene matches: 8. CDR1 and CDR2 (germline): MNHEY, SMNVEV (reference sequence). This CDR3 spans 15 amino acids. CDR3 coding DNA: TGTGCCAGCAGTCGGACGGGACAGGGAGGCTACGAGCAGTACTTC. It yields the protein CASSRTGQGGYEQYF.

The gene calls are TRBV7-8 and TRBJ2-3; 7 nucleotides line up with TRBD2. This CDR3 is 15 amino acids long. Trimming removed 1 base from V and 4 bases from J; junction bases left unmatched: 5. Germline CDR1 is SGHVS and CDR2 is FQNEAQ. CDR3 in amino acids: CASSLGSGSPDTQYF. In DNA, the CDR3 is TGTGCCAGCAGCTTAGGTAGCGGGTCCCCAGATACGCAGTATTTT. The entire variable domain, with the rest obtained from reference TRBV7-8 and TRBJ2-3, is as follows: GAGVSQSPRYKVAKRGQDVALRCDPISGHVSLFWYQQALGQGPEFLTYFQNEAQLDKSGLPSDRFFAERPEGSVSTLKIQRTQQEDSAVYLCASSLGSGSPDTQYFGPGTRLTVL.

The gene calls are TRBV2 and TRBJ1-1; D possibly corresponds to TRBD1 (5 bases). V gave up 6 bases and J gave up 3 bases, with 14 bases separating them. The V gene's germline CDR1 is SNHLY and CDR2 FYNNEI. This CDR3 contains 14 residues. This CDR3 reads CASRGGEGDTEAFF. Written as DNA, the CDR3 is TGTGCCAGCAGAGGAGGGGAGGGTGACACTGAAGCTTTCTTT.

The chain employs TRBV5-1 and TRBJ2-7, with 16 bases aligning to TRBD2. There are 15 residues in the CDR3. The germline V gene encodes CDR1 SGHRS and CDR2 YFSETQ. Unmatched junction bases numbered 7, after V lost 4 bases and J lost 9 bases. The CDR3 loop is CASSLGLAGGLGQYF. CDR3 in DNA: TGCGCCAGCAGCCTGGGACTAGCGGGAGGGTTAGGGCAGTACTTC.

The chain has TRBV5-6 and TRBJ2-1; the D gene is possibly TRBD2 (6 bases). The V and J ends lost 1 base and 6 bases respectively, with 20 bases between them. The germline V gene has CDR1 SGHDT and CDR2 YYEEEE. This CDR3 is 17 amino acids long. CDR3: CASSLWETSSALNEQFF. CDR3 in DNA: TGTGCCAGCAGCTTGTGGGAAACTAGCTCTGCCCTCAATGAGCAGTTCTTC.

V and J are TRBV7-9 and TRBJ2-7; the D gene is possibly TRBD2 (6 bases). CDR1 and CDR2 from the germline V gene are SEHNR and FQNEAQ (reference sequence). Trimming removed 0 bases at V and 2 bases at J, with 14 bases between. The CDR3 loop spans 16 amino acids. This chain's CDR3 is CASSLAGGPSPYEQYF. Here the CDR3 DNA reads TGTGCCAGCAGCTTAGCGGGAGGTCCAAGTCCCTACGAGCAGTACTTC.

With respect to this clone: The junction departs from germline at one end; a sequencing error may be responsible. The V gene is TRBV7-9, the J gene TRBJ1-1, with D possibly being TRBD1 (5 bases). Per the germline V gene, CDR1 is SEHNR and CDR2 is FQNEAQ (reference sequence). CDR3 length equals 13 residues. The CDR3 coding sequence is TGTTCCAGCAGTACAGGAGTAAACACTGAAGCTTTCTTT. Its translation: CSSSTGVNTEAFF.

The rearrangement joins TRBV5-6 to TRBJ2-3; 10 nucleotides agree with TRBD2. The CDR3 has 15 residues. CDR1 and CDR2 from the germline V gene are SGHDT and YYEEEE. Losses at the gene ends were 2 bases for V and 6 bases for J; bases not matched to a gene: 6. The CDR3 spells CASSFGASGSDTQYF. The CDR3 DNA sequence: TGTGCCAGCAGCTTTGGGGCTAGCGGGAGTGATACGCAGTATTTT.

This sequence joins TRBV7-9 and TRBJ1-5, with TRBD1 identical over 9 bases. Germline trimming cut 1 base from V and 7 bases from J; bases unmatched to any gene: 5. The CDR3 is made up of 15 amino acids. Germline CDR1 and CDR2: SEHNR and FQNEAQ (reference sequence). CDR3 region: CASSLGGTGNQPQHF. As DNA, the CDR3 is TGTGCCAGCAGCTTAGGGGGGACAGGGAACCAGCCCCAGCATTTT.

The rearrangement uses TRBV7-9 and TRBJ2-5; TRBD1 matches 9 bases. The CDR3 has 15 amino acids. The V gene's germline CDR1 is SEHNR and CDR2 FQNEAQ (reference sequence). V gave up 1 base and J gave up 0 bases; unmatched junction bases: 0. The CDR3 here is CASSLGTGDQETQYF. Written as DNA, the CDR3 is TGTGCCAGCAGCTTAGGGACAGGGGACCAAGAGACCCAGTACTTC. Complete variable domain (other parts from reference TRBV7-9 and TRBJ2-5): DTGVSQNPRHKITKRGQNVTFRCDPISEHNRLYWYRQTLGQGPEFLTYFQNEAQLEKSRLLSDRFSAERPKGSFSTLEIQRTEQGDSAMYLCASSLGTGDQETQYFGPGTRLLVL.

The chain joins TRBV6-1 to TRBJ1-2; D not certain. Trimming left V 7 bases short and J 7 bases short, with 10 bases between. This CDR3 spans 11 amino acids. The germline CDR1 and CDR2 sequences are MNHNS and SASEGT. The CDR3 is CASTGDGGYTF. The CDR3 DNA reads TGTGCCAGCACGGGTGACGGTGGCTACACCTTC.

The chain has TRBV12-5 and TRBJ2-7; no reliable D call. Trimming left V 0 bases short and J 4 bases short, with 16 bases between. This CDR3 has 16 residues. Germline V gene sequence: CDR1 LGHNT, CDR2 FRNRAP. This CDR3 reads CASGLVVRLGTYEQYF. CDR3 coding DNA: TGTGCTAGTGGTTTGGTAGTCCGGCTAGGTACTTACGAGCAGTACTTC.

This chain uses TRBV7-9 with TRBJ2-7; D is possibly TRBD1 (7 bases). The CDR3 extends over 15 amino acids. Germline V gene lookup returns CDR1 SEHNR and CDR2 FQNEAQ (reference sequence). Trimming left V 5 bases short and J 5 bases short, with 19 bases between. CDR3 sequence reads: CASSTRTGERDEQYF. The CDR3, as DNA: TGTGCCAGCAGCACGCGAACAGGGGAGCGGGACGAGCAGTACTTC.

The CDR3 spells CASSLNSLEQYF. The CDR3 DNA reads as TGTGCCAGCAGCTTAAATAGCCTCGAGCAGTACTTC. The chain combines TRBV7-2 with TRBJ2-7; D is ambiguous. Deletions cut 2 bases from V and 6 bases from J, with 8 bases between. Germline CDR1 and CDR2: SGHTA and FQGNSA. CDR3 length equals 12 residues.

This chain links TRBV6-5 with TRBJ1-4; D is uncertain. Trimming left V 0 bases short and J 2 bases short, with 10 bases between. The CDR3 length is 16 residues. Germline-derived CDR1 and CDR2 are MNHEY and SVGAGI. The CDR3 coding sequence is TGTGCCAGCAGTTACTCCCCAGGCCCCACTAATGAAAAACTGTTTTTT. Its protein is CASSYSPGPTNEKLFF.

This clone was detected only a few times. The chain has TRBV6-6 and TRBJ2-3, with 7 positions matching TRBD2. Germline assignment: CDR1 MNHNY and CDR2 SVGAGI (reference sequence). The CDR3 covers 12 residues. The V and J ends lost 6 bases and 6 bases, in that order; junction bases with no gene match: 3. The CDR3 sequence: CASRQLADTQYF. The CDR3 DNA is TGTGCCAGCAGACAACTAGCGGATACGCAGTATTTT.